One and the same sample provided the 12 T cell receptor beta chains below, sequenced in a study of blood T cell repertoires in COVID-19. The protocol was immunoSEQ multiplex PCR, while the TCRdb copy is restricted to in-frame clones and leaves out a portion. Of 120,000 to 150,000 clones in the sample, more than 80% were seen once. The source material was peripheral blood. The receptors stem from a human donor in a cohort sampled during active COVID-19.

This clone has just one count. The chain joins TRBV5-1 to TRBJ1-2; 10 bases are shared with TRBD1. The trim removed 3 bases at V and 4 bases at J, leaving 0 bases unmatched. CDR3 size: 13 residues. Germline V gives CDR1 SGHRS, CDR2 YFSETQ. The CDR3 DNA follows: TGCGCCAGCAGCTGGGACAGGGGCTATGGCTACACCTTC. This translates into CASSWDRGYGYTF.

This rearrangement joins TRBV6-5 to TRBJ2-4; D is possibly TRBD1 (7 bases). Trimming took off 8 bases at V and 0 bases at J, with 11 bases between the two ends. This CDR3 has 14 amino acids. The germline CDR1 and CDR2 sequences are MNHEY and SVGAGI. The CDR3 sequence is CASAGGLAKNIQYF. Written as DNA, the CDR3 is TGTGCCAGCGCAGGGGGACTAGCCAAAAACATTCAGTACTTC.

The V call is TRBV5-1, the J call TRBJ1-3, with 10 nucleotides matching TRBD1. V lost 1 base, J lost 10 bases, and 11 bases stayed unmatched. The CDR3 extends over 16 amino acids. Germline CDR1 reads SGHRS; CDR2 reads YFSETQ. This chain's CDR3 is CASSLSGTGDQGTIYF. For the CDR3, the DNA is TGCGCCAGCAGCTTGTCCGGGACAGGGGACCAGGGGACCATATATTTT. Combining the CDR3 with reference TRBV5-1 and TRBJ1-3 gives the whole variable domain KAGVTQTPRYLIKTRGQQVTLSCSPISGHRSVSWYQQTPGQGLQFLFEYFSETQRNKGNFPGRFSGRQFSNSRSEMNVSTLELGDSALYLCASSLSGTGDQGTIYFGEGSWLTVV.

V usage is TRBV11-3 and J usage is TRBJ2-3; perhaps TRBD2 as D (6 bases). V was shortened by 1 base and J by 2 bases, with 22 bases between the two germline ends. The CDR3 covers 19 residues. Germline V gene data show CDR1 as SGHNT and CDR2 as YENEEA. The CDR3 reads CASSLVDSGVYHTTDTQYF. The CDR3 DNA follows: TGTGCCAGCAGCTTAGTAGATAGCGGAGTCTACCACACCACAGATACGCAGTATTTT. Full variable domain (rest looked up from reference TRBV11-3 and TRBJ2-3): EAGVVQSPRYKIIEKKQPVAFWCNPISGHNTLYWYLQNLGQGPELLIRYENEEAVDDSQLPKDRFSAERLKGVDSTLKIQPAELGDSAVYLCASSLVDSGVYHTTDTQYFGPGTRLTVL.

This chain links TRBV11-3 with TRBJ2-1; TRBD2 aligns across 13 bases. This CDR3 has 16 amino acids. V lost 4 bases, J lost 6 bases, and 6 bases stayed unmatched. Germline V gene data show CDR1 as SGHNT and CDR2 as YENEEA. The CDR3 region has the DNA TGTGCCAGCAGCTCGAGAACTAGCGGGAGGGCCAATGAGCAGTTCTTC. This sequence encodes CASSSRTSGRANEQFF.

The chain couples TRBV5-1 to TRBJ1-1; D is possibly TRBD1 (5 bases). This CDR3 is 14 amino acids long. Germline CDR1 and CDR2: SGHRS and YFSETQ. V was trimmed by 1 base and J by 4 bases, leaving 11 bases between them. The CDR3: CASSLSQGSTEAFF. For the CDR3, the DNA is TGCGCCAGCAGCTTGTCCCAGGGCAGCACTGAAGCTTTCTTT.

The sample holds a few counts of this clone. The rearrangement joins TRBV14 to TRBJ1-6; 8 nucleotides line up with TRBD1. The CDR3 has 15 amino acids. V lost 4 bases to trimming and J lost 4 bases; unmatched junction nucleotides: 3. The germline CDR1 and CDR2 sequences are SGHDN and FVKESK. The CDR3 sequence is CASSPGTGYNSPLHF. DNA of the CDR3: TGTGCCAGCAGCCCCGGGACAGGTTATAATTCACCCCTCCACTTT. The variable domain in full, with the rest retrieved from reference TRBV14 and TRBJ1-6, is EAGVTQFPSHSVIEKGQTVTLRCDPISGHDNLYWYRRVMGKEIKFLLHFVKESKQDESGMPNNRFLAERTGGTYSTLKVQPAELEDSGVYFCASSPGTGYNSPLHFGNGTRLTVT.

The V gene is TRBV4-2, the J gene TRBJ2-3; D ambiguous. CDR3 size: 14 residues. Between the trimmed V and J ends, which lost 1 base and 2 bases, there was a span of 7 bases. The germline gives CDR1 LGHNA, CDR2 YNFKEQ. This CDR3 is CASSQGVFTDTQYF. The DNA for the CDR3 is TGTGCCAGCAGCCAAGGAGTTTTCACAGATACGCAGTATTTT.

This clone was seen only once. The V and J genes are TRBV6-5 and TRBJ2-7, with a possible D match to TRBD1 (6 bases). The ends were cut back, 8 bases at V and 2 bases at J, with 16 bases in the middle. The CDR3 spans 14 residues. CDR1 and CDR2 from the germline V gene are MNHEY and SVGAGI. CDR3 sequence: CASAPNRATYEQYF. The CDR3 DNA is TGTGCCAGCGCTCCAAACAGGGCAACCTACGAGCAGTACTTC.

The V call is TRBV19, the J call TRBJ1-2; D is unresolved. The germline gives CDR1 LNHDA, CDR2 SQIVND (reference sequence). This CDR3 contains 16 residues. Trimming cost V 2 bases and J 8 bases, with 21 bases left between them. CDR3 residues: CASSISSGPKPKGYTF. CDR3 nucleotides: TGTGCCAGTAGTATATCCTCTGGGCCTAAGCCTAAGGGCTACACCTTC.

This chain links TRBV7-2 with TRBJ1-3, with D perhaps matching TRBD1 (6 bases). The CDR3 length is 16 residues. Deletions cut 1 base from V and 0 bases from J, with 10 bases between. The V gene's germline CDR1 is SGHTA and CDR2 FQGNSA. CDR3 DNA sequence: TGTGCCAGCAGCTTAGGTGGACAGATCTCTGGAAACACCATATATTTT. This codes for CASSLGGQISGNTIYF.

V is TRBV4-1 and J is TRBJ2-1, with 11 bases matching TRBD2. Germline V gene data show CDR1 as MGHRA and CDR2 as YSYEKL. The ends lost 4 bases at V and 8 bases at J; junction bases unmatched: 13. CDR3 size: 17 residues. The CDR3 bases are TGCGCCAGCAGCCTCTCCGGACTAGCGGGCGGTTGGGATGAGCAGTTCTTC. Its protein product is CASSLSGLAGGWDEQFF.